The text below deals with one TCR beta chain. Its antigen is as yet unknown. The sample belongs to a study of cytomegalovirus exposure and HLA in healthy donors. PCR involved 60 Vbeta and 13 Jbeta primers. As handled by the study authors: Among the unique TCR beta chains that a later analysis counted, about 85 million in all, about 12 million were shared. Here immunoSEQ multiplex PCR was the method, and the copy in TCRdb shows in-frame clones only, minus some. The DNA was the basis for D and trimming; V, J and clone size are from that table. The sample has fewer than 200,000 clones, less than 90% seen once. The germline V and J ends were trimmed by 1 base and 1 base, with 7 bases remaining between them. The CDR3 has 14 residues. Per germline, CDR1 MGHRA and CDR2 YSYEKL. Study results and limitations: A later analysis reportedly found that, within productive TCRs, an Asian-associated ancestry cluster had fewer N-insertions than the mean observed across the roughly 700 donors. The majority of CMV-associated TCR beta chains were reported as apparently HLA-restricted in a later analysis. A further, later analysis showed that HLA-associated TCR beta chains (compared with equally common others) were more clonally expanded.

Material for sequencing was PBMCs. The source of this sequence is a woman between 45 and 65 years old in good health and CMV-seropositive. This chain connects TRBV4-1 to TRBJ1-1, with D unclear. Written as DNA, the CDR3 is TGCGCCAGCAGCCAAGTTACGGGGAACACTGAAGCTTTCTTT. Residues: CASSQVTGNTEAFF.